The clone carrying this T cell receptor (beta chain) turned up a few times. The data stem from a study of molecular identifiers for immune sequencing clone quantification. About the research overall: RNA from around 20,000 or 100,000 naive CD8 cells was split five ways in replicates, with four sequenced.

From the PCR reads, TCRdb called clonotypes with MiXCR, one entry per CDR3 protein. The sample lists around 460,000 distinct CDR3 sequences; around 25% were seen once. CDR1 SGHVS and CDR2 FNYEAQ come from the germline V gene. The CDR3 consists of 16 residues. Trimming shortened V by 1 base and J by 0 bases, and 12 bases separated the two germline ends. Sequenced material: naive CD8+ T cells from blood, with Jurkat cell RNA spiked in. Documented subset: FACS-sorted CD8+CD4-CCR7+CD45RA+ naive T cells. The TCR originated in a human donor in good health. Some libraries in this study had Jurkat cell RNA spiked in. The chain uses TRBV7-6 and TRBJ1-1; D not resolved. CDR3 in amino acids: CASSLGTQSMNTEAFF. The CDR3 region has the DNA TGTGCCAGCAGCTTAGGTACCCAGTCCATGAACACTGAAGCTTTCTTT. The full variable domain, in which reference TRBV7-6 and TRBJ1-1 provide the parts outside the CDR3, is GAGVSQSPRYKVTKRGQDVALRCDPISGHVSLYWYRQALGQGPEFLTYFNYEAQQDKSGLPNDRFSAERPEGSISTLTIQRTEQRDSAMYRCASSLGTQSMNTEAFFGQGTRLTVV.